This paragraph reports one T cell receptor (beta chain). Its specificity is not known. The sample is drawn from a study of cytomegalovirus exposure and HLA in healthy donors. Study observations and caveats: There were some public TCRs occurring in many donors, but most TCR sequences were rare. Common viral pathogens seemed, in a later analysis, to connect with several of the most significant clusters.

The study ran its PCR with 60 Vbeta and 13 Jbeta primers. TCRdb's copy holds only in-frame clones and misses some; the assay was immunoSEQ multiplex PCR. This table has about 140,000 clones, approximately 82% appearing once. This CDR3 is built from 14 residues. V gave up 5 bases and J gave up 4 bases; unmatched junction bases: 4. Germline V gene lookup returns CDR1 SNHLY and CDR2 FYNNEI. Sequencing was carried out using PBMCs. V usage is TRBV2 and J usage is TRBJ2-5; TRBD2 aligns across 10 bases. The clonotype was recovered from a man aged 25 to 45 in good health and CMV-seropositive. The CDR3 DNA reads as TGTGCCAGCAGTCCTAGCGGGGGTGGAGAGACCCAGTACTTC. It is translated as CASSPSGGGETQYF.